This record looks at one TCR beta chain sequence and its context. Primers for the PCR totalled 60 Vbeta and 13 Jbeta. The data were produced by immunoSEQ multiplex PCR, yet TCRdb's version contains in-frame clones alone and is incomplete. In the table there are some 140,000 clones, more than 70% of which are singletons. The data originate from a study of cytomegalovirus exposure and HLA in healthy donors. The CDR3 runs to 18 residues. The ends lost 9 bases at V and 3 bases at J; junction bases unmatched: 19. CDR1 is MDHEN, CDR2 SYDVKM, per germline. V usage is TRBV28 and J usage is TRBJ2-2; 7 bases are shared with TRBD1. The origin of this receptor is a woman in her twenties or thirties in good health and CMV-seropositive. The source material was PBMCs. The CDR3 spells CASSPGTAGLRDTGELFF. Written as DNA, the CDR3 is TGTGCCAGTTCGCCCGGGACAGCCGGTTTGAGAGACACCGGGGAGCTGTTTTTT. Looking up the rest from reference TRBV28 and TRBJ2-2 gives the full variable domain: DVKVTQSSRYLVKRTGEKVFLECVQDMDHENMFWYRQDPGLGLRLIYFSYDVKMKEKGDIPEGYSVSREKKERFSLILESASTNQTSMYLCASSPGTAGLRDTGELFFGEGSRLTVL.